Shown below are 16 T cell receptor beta chains from a single sample sequenced in a study of pediatric ulcerative colitis. Using immunoSEQ multiplex PCR, the repertoire was profiled, and TCRdb retains in-frame clones only, with some absent. Among around 37,000 clones listed, 65% to 85% were seen once. One to two pinch biopsies were taken from the rectum during colonoscopy. The specimen sequenced was gut tissue. The receptors were gathered from a boy younger than 18 with severe ulcerative colitis.

The chain carries TRBV6-1 and TRBJ1-2; 7 bases line up with TRBD1. This CDR3 spans 14 amino acids. CDR1 MNHNS and CDR2 SASEGT come from the germline V gene. Trimming removed 4 bases from V and 4 bases from J; junction bases left unmatched: 6. The CDR3 protein is CASSGGTATYGYTF. The DNA for the CDR3 is TGTGCCAGCAGTGGGGGGACAGCCACCTATGGCTACACCTTC.

The V and J genes are TRBV11-2 and TRBJ1-2; TRBD1 is a possible D gene (6 bases). The CDR3 consists of 12 residues. The germline V gene encodes CDR1 SGHAT and CDR2 FQNNGV. The V end lost 3 bases, the J end lost 12 bases, and 14 bases lay between the germline ends. The CDR3 coding sequence is TGTGCCAGCAGCTTTCAGGGGTCGCTGCACACCTTC. Residues: CASSFQGSLHTF.

This clone was observed a single time. For the CDR3, the DNA is TGCGCCAGCAGCCGCGGGACTAGCGTGAGGGGAGATACGCAGTATTTT. Its translation is CASSRGTSVRGDTQYF. The chain joins TRBV4-1 to TRBJ2-3; 10 bases match TRBD2. This CDR3 has 16 amino acids. CDR1 and CDR2 (germline): MGHRA, YSYEKL. Trimming took 4 bases from V and 5 from J; bases not matched to a gene: 9.

The V call is TRBV5-8, the J call TRBJ2-1; 12 nucleotides match TRBD2. The V gene's germline CDR1 is SGHTS and CDR2 YDEGEE. Trimming at V came to 2 bases and at J to 4 bases, leaving 7 bases not matched to a gene. The CDR3 is 17 amino acids. The CDR3 region is CASSLPQTSGGYNEQFF. The CDR3 DNA is TGTGCCAGCAGCTTACCCCAGACTAGCGGGGGATACAATGAGCAGTTCTTC.

The chain couples TRBV7-9 to TRBJ1-4; TRBD1 aligns across 7 bases. CDR3 length equals 16 residues. V was clipped by 4 bases and J by 8 bases; unmatched bases: 13. The germline V gene has CDR1 SEHNR and CDR2 FQNEAQ (reference sequence). CDR3 residues: CASSSIRDSIGEKLFF. The CDR3 DNA sequence: TGTGCCAGCAGCTCGATCCGGGACAGCATCGGGGAAAAACTGTTTTTT. The whole variable domain, filled in from reference TRBV7-9 and TRBJ1-4, reads DTGVSQNPRHKITKRGQNVTFRCDPISEHNRLYWYRQTLGQGPEFLTYFQNEAQLEKSRLLSDRFSAERPKGSFSTLEIQRTEQGDSAMYLCASSSIRDSIGEKLFFGSGTQLSVL.

This clone appeared a few times. The V call is TRBV20-1, the J call TRBJ2-5; no firm D call. Looked up from germline, CDR1 is DFQATT and CDR2 is SNEGSKA (reference sequence). The CDR3 extends over 11 amino acids. V was trimmed by 8 bases and J by 5 bases, leaving 12 bases between them. For the CDR3, the DNA is TGCAGTCCATGGAGTGGGGAGACCCAGTACTTC. Translated, it gives CSPWSGETQYF.

The chain has TRBV10-3 and TRBJ1-5; tentatively, D is TRBD1 (6 bases). CDR3 length: 14 residues. The germline gives CDR1 ENHRY, CDR2 SYGVKD. Trimming shortened V by 3 bases and J by 7 bases, and 13 bases separated the two germline ends. The CDR3 is CAISEHRENQPQHF. DNA for the CDR3: TGTGCCATCAGTGAACACAGGGAAAACCAGCCCCAGCATTTT.

This clone was seen a handful of times. The chain combines TRBV11-3 with TRBJ2-5, with D hard to call. Trimming took off 3 bases at V and 1 base at J, with 6 bases between the two ends. Germline lookup yields CDR1 SGHNT and CDR2 YENEEA. CDR3 length: 13 residues. The CDR3 DNA sequence: TGTGCCAGCAGCTTGGGTGGCCAAGAGACCCAGTACTTC. Residues: CASSLGGQETQYF.

Concerning this clone itself: The junction shows a germline mismatch at one end, possibly a read error. V and J are TRBV7-7 and TRBJ2-1, with D perhaps TRBD2 (7 bases). The CDR3 has 16 amino acids. Germline CDR1 is SSHAT and CDR2 is FNYEAQ (reference sequence). CDR3 sequence reads: CASSLVAGAAPNEQFF. The CDR3 DNA is TGTGCTAGCAGCTTAGTGGCGGGGGCAGCACCCAATGAGCAGTTCTTC.

The rearrangement uses TRBV6-6 and TRBJ1-1, with 8 positions matching TRBD1. The CDR3 spans 13 residues. Germline CDR1 reads MNHNY; CDR2 reads SVGAGI (reference sequence). V gave up 6 bases and J gave up 5 bases; unmatched junction bases: 5. Here the CDR3 reads CASRQTGGTEAFF. DNA for the CDR3: TGTGCCAGCAGACAAACAGGGGGAACTGAAGCTTTCTTT.

The J gene is TRBJ2-3, the V gene TRBV4-1, with D possibly being TRBD1 (6 bases). Germline-derived CDR1 and CDR2 are MGHRA and YSYEKL. Between the trimmed V and J ends, which lost 3 bases and 3 bases, there was a span of 13 bases. This CDR3 region has 15 residues. CDR3 DNA sequence: TGCGCCAGCAGCCAGAGTCCACAGGGTACAGATACGCAGTATTTT. As protein: CASSQSPQGTDTQYF.

The chain recombines TRBV11-2 with TRBJ2-5, with TRBD2 identical over 11 bases. Trimming cost V 6 bases and J 2 bases; bases outside gene matches: 5. The CDR3 contains 15 residues. Germline V lookup: CDR1 SGHAT, CDR2 FQNNGV. Written as DNA, the CDR3 is TGTGCCAGCAGACCGAGACTAGCGGGGCAAGAGACCCAGTACTTC. Translation: CASRPRLAGQETQYF.

The V call is TRBV7-9, the J call TRBJ2-5; 8 bases line up with TRBD1. The germline V gene encodes CDR1 SEHNR and CDR2 FQNEAQ (reference sequence). The J segment lost 4 bases and the V segment lost 1 base, leaving 5 bases of the junction unmatched. The CDR3 totals 15 residues. The chain's CDR3 is CASSLDRGSRETQYF. CDR3 bases: TGTGCCAGCAGCTTAGACAGGGGGTCAAGAGAGACCCAGTACTTC. The full variable domain, rest sourced from reference TRBV7-9 and TRBJ2-5, is DTGVSQNPRHKITKRGQNVTFRCDPISEHNRLYWYRQTLGQGPEFLTYFQNEAQLEKSRLLSDRFSAERPKGSFSTLEIQRTEQGDSAMYLCASSLDRGSRETQYFGPGTRLLVL.

The chain recombines TRBV18 with TRBJ2-1; possibly TRBD1 for D (5 bases). The CDR3 consists of 15 residues. CDR1 is KGHSH and CDR2 is LQKENI in the germline V gene. The V end lost 3 bases, the J end lost 7 bases, and 16 bases lay between the germline ends. CDR3 loop: CASSPWAGNGNEQFF. CDR3 in DNA: TGTGCCAGCTCACCCTGGGCAGGGAACGGGAATGAGCAGTTCTTC.

This sequence joins TRBV19 and TRBJ1-5; D perhaps matches TRBD1 (5 bases). Germline V lookup: CDR1 LNHDA, CDR2 SQIVND (reference sequence). The ends were cut back, 4 bases at V and 2 bases at J, with 9 bases in the middle. The CDR3 totals 14 residues. The CDR3 nucleotides are TGTGCCAGTAGTACTCAGGGTGGCAATCAGCCCCAGCATTTT. Amino acids: CASSTQGGNQPQHF.

The rearrangement uses TRBV28 and TRBJ2-7; the D gene could be TRBD1 or TRBD2 (5 bases each). With 8 bases removed from V and 1 base from J, the gap between germline ends came to 15 bases. The CDR3 sequence is 14 residues long. The germline gives CDR1 MDHEN, CDR2 SYDVKM. The CDR3 sequence: CASGTGTVSYEQYF. CDR3 bases: TGTGCCAGCGGTACCGGGACGGTGTCCTACGAGCAGTACTTC.